The rows below give T cell receptor beta chains drawn from one sample of a study of blood T cells in healthy people across ages. Each CDR3 protein is one row after TCRdb ran MiXCR on the 5' RACE reads. The table shows some 890,000 distinct CDR3 sequences, with 25% to 35% occurring only once. These sequences were also reported in another study, on T cells of mothers and their children.

Material: blood. The receptor source for this set is a woman between 40 and 50 years old in good health. The CDR3 runs from the conserved cysteine through the conserved F or W. The order of the fields is J gene, D gene, clone size, CDR3 length, V gene, CDR3 DNA, CDR3 protein. D genes are given only for firm matches. The size of a clone is reported for some rows only, either as once, few or many, or as a class for expanded clones.

>TRBJ1-5|.|few|13|TRBV29-1
TGCAGCGTACAGAAAAATAGCAATCAGCCCCAGCATTTT
CSVQKNSNQPQHF
>TRBJ2-7|.|many|16|TRBV15
TGTGCCACCAGCAGAGACGGGGGGACACGCTCCTACGAGCAGTACTTC
CATSRDGGTRSYEQYF
>TRBJ2-2|.|.|12|TRBV21-1
TGTGCCAGCAGCACCCATCGCGGGGAGCTGTTTTTT
CASSTHRGELFF
>TRBJ1-1|TRBD1|many|13|TRBV6-5
TGTGCCAGCAGTTACGGGACAGGGGCTGAAGCTTTCTTT
CASSYGTGAEAFF
>TRBJ1-6|TRBD1|.|15|TRBV12-3/TRBV12-4
TGTGCCAGCAGTCCCCCCGGACAGGGAAGTTCACCCCTCCACTTT
CASSPPGQGSSPLHF
>TRBJ2-7|.|few|15|TRBV20-1
TGCAGTGCTACCCTCCCCGGGCCACTATCCAACGAGCAGTACTTC
CSATLPGPLSNEQYF
>TRBJ2-5|TRBD1|many|15|TRBV4-3
TGCGCCAGCAGCCTCCGGGACAGAAGTAAAGAGACCCAGTACTTC
CASSLRDRSKETQYF
>TRBJ1-2|.|.|16|TRBV7-9
TGTGCTAGCAGCTCCCCGACAGGCTCGATCACCTATGGCTACACCTTC
CASSSPTGSITYGYTF
>TRBJ2-7|.|.|12|TRBV6-1
TGTGCCGGGTCCCCTGGAGTATGGGAGCAGTACTTC
CAGSPGVWEQYF
>TRBJ1-2|.|.|12|TRBV30
TGTGCCTGGAGTACAGGGCTCTATGACTACACCTTC
CAWSTGLYDYTF
>TRBJ1-1|.|many|11|TRBV29-1
TGCAGCGTTACGAACAGGGCTGAAGCTTTCTTT
CSVTNRAEAFF
>TRBJ1-1|TRBD1|many|14|TRBV4-3
TGCGCCAGCAGCCAAGATACAGGGGGCACTGAAGCTTTCTTT
CASSQDTGGTEAFF